Presented here are 6 T cell receptor beta chains from one specimen sequenced in a study of control samples from healthy donors and cancer patients. The method was immunoSEQ multiplex PCR; TCRdb's version includes in-frame clones alone and lacks a portion of them. The data hold 50,000 or so clones, with around 90% observed a single time. The specimen was blood. These receptors originate from a man in his fifties in good health.

The rearrangement links TRBV19 to TRBJ1-4; D not resolved. Deletions cut 1 base from V and 8 bases from J, with 5 bases between. This CDR3 has 12 amino acids. Germline V gene sequence: CDR1 LNHDA, CDR2 SQIVND (reference sequence). CDR3 sequence (DNA): TGTGCCAGTAGTATAGCGGGAGAAAAACTGTTTTTT. It codes for CASSIAGEKLFF.

The V and J genes are TRBV19 and TRBJ1-2; TRBD1 is a possible D gene (5 bases). The CDR3 sequence is 14 residues long. Germline CDR1 and CDR2: LNHDA and SQIVND (reference sequence). Trimming shortened V by 3 bases and J by 8 bases, and 16 bases separated the two germline ends. Here the CDR3 DNA reads TGTGCCAGTAGTATGGGGACGGCAGGTCGGGGCTACACCTTC. Translated: CASSMGTAGRGYTF. Supplemented by reference TRBV19 and TRBJ1-2, the full variable domain reads DGGITQSPKYLFRKEGQNVTLSCEQNLNHDAMYWYRQDPGQGLRLIYYSQIVNDFQKGDIAEGYSVSREKKESFPLTVTSAQKNPTAFYLCASSMGTAGRGYTFGSGTRLTVV.

The chain carries TRBV15 and TRBJ1-3; the D is unclear. Trimming took off 5 bases at V and 3 bases at J, with 17 bases between the two ends. The CDR3 extends over 16 amino acids. Looked up from germline, CDR1 is LNHNV and CDR2 is YYDKDF (reference sequence). In DNA form, the CDR3 reads TGTGCCACCAGCCCCCTCATCCAGGCCCTTGGAAACACCATATATTTT. This encodes CATSPLIQALGNTIYF.

The V and J genes are TRBV27 and TRBJ2-3; 9 bases match TRBD1. The length of the CDR3 is 16 residues. From germline, CDR1 is MNHEY and CDR2 SMNVEV (reference sequence). J was trimmed by 0 bases and V by 5 bases; bases with no gene match: 6. This CDR3 is CASSPYRGLSTDTQYF. CDR3 nucleotides: TGTGCCAGCAGTCCATACAGGGGGCTTAGCACAGATACGCAGTATTTT.

The chain combines TRBV28 with TRBJ1-1, with 10 bases lining up with TRBD1. V lost 5 bases, J lost 4 bases, and 7 bases stayed unmatched. The length of the CDR3 is 15 residues. Per the germline V gene, CDR1 is MDHEN and CDR2 is SYDVKM. For the CDR3, the DNA is TGTGCCAGCAGTCGACAGGGGGCCGGGAGCACTGAAGCTTTCTTT. Amino acids: CASSRQGAGSTEAFF. Looking up the rest from reference TRBV28 and TRBJ1-1 gives the full variable domain: DVKVTQSSRYLVKRTGEKVFLECVQDMDHENMFWYRQDPGLGLRLIYFSYDVKMKEKGDIPEGYSVSREKKERFSLILESASTNQTSMYLCASSRQGAGSTEAFFGQGTRLTVV.

This chain uses TRBV28 with TRBJ2-5; possibly TRBD2 for D (5 bases). The V end was cut by 3 bases, the J end by 5 bases, with 16 bases between. The CDR3 has 15 residues. CDR1 is MDHEN and CDR2 is SYDVKM in the germline V gene. The CDR3 loop is CASSFPSGGLETQYF. The CDR3 bases are TGTGCCAGCAGTTTCCCCAGCGGCGGTTTGGAGACCCAGTACTTC.